The 31 T cell receptor beta chains below were found in one sample sequenced in a study of cytomegalovirus exposure and HLA in healthy donors. PCR was performed using 60 Vbeta and 13 Jbeta primers. Assay: immunoSEQ multiplex PCR; the TCRdb copy retains only in-frame clones and omits some. The table lists roughly 190,000 clones, roughly a tenth of them singletons. The specimen was PBMCs. The receptors shown here come from a woman in her thirties in good health and CMV-seropositive.

This rearrangement joins TRBV4-2 to TRBJ1-1; maybe TRBD1 (6 bases). Trimming shortened V by 3 bases and J by 0 bases, and 20 bases separated the two germline ends. Germline V CDR1 and CDR2: LGHNA, YNFKEQ. This CDR3 comprises 18 residues. CDR3 residues: CASSQRRAGESMNTEAFF. For the CDR3, the DNA is TGTGCCAGCAGCCAGCGTAGGGCAGGGGAGTCCATGAACACTGAAGCTTTCTTT.

This clone was found a few times. The genes are TRBV10-1 and TRBJ1-1; D call uncertain. Between the trimmed V and J ends, which lost 0 bases and 0 bases, there was a span of 8 bases. CDR3 size: 15 residues. Germline CDR1 is WNHNN and CDR2 is SYGVQD (reference sequence). The CDR3 DNA sequence: TGCGCCAGCAGTGAGTCGGCGGGGATGAACACTGAAGCTTTCTTT. Translated, it gives CASSESAGMNTEAFF.

The chain uses TRBV12-5 and TRBJ2-5; D possibly corresponds to TRBD1 (6 bases). The J call is uncertain, as TRBJ2-7 better fits the DNA end. From germline, CDR1 is LGHNT and CDR2 FRNRAP. The CDR3 spans 15 residues. This CDR3 reads CASGFTGMASYEQYF. For the CDR3, the DNA is TGTGCTAGTGGTTTTACAGGGATGGCGTCCTACGAGCAGTACTTC.

This chain connects TRBV5-4 to TRBJ2-5; 16 bases are shared with TRBD2. V dropped 2 bases and J dropped 1; count of bases not matched to a gene: 8. The CDR3 covers 19 residues. From germline, CDR1 is SGHNT and CDR2 YYREEE (reference sequence). The CDR3 DNA reads as TGTGCCAGCAGCTTTTCCGGGACTAGCGGGAGGGCCCTCCAAGAGACCCAGTACTTC. It translates to CASSFSGTSGRALQETQYF.

The chain couples TRBV7-2 to TRBJ2-1; 8 nucleotides match TRBD2. V gave up 3 bases and J gave up 6 bases; unmatched junction bases: 7. The CDR3 length is 15 residues. CDR1 SGHTA and CDR2 FQGNSA come from the germline V gene. CDR3: CASSFLSGSGNEQFF. DNA for the CDR3: TGTGCCAGCAGCTTCCTCAGCGGGAGCGGCAATGAGCAGTTCTTC.

This clone was picked up a small number of times. CDR3 coding DNA: TGTGCCAGCAGTTACTCTTGGCTAGCCAAAAACATTCAGTACTTC. Amino acid sequence: CASSYSWLAKNIQYF. V usage is TRBV6-5 and J usage is TRBJ2-4; D remains unclear. The CDR3 has 15 residues. CDR1 is MNHEY, CDR2 SVGAGI, per germline. V lost 0 bases to trimming and J lost 0 bases, with 6 bases between them.

This clone was detected only a few times. The DNA for the CDR3 is TGTGCCACCAGCAGAGCTCCGGGACTAGCGGGAGTTAGGGAGCAGTACTTC. Residues: CATSRAPGLAGVREQYF. The J gene is TRBJ2-7, the V gene TRBV15; TRBD2 agrees at 14 bases. The junction had 9 bases not matched to a gene; V was cut back by 1 base and J by 7 bases. CDR1 LNHNV and CDR2 YYDKDF come from the germline V gene (reference sequence). CDR3 size: 17 residues.

This chain joins TRBV2 and TRBJ2-1; the D is unclear. Trimming took 6 bases from V and 4 from J, leaving 10 bases between them. The V gene's germline CDR1 is SNHLY and CDR2 FYNNEI. The CDR3 spans 13 residues. The CDR3 here is CASRTDNYNEQFF. CDR3 nucleotide sequence: TGTGCCAGCAGGACTGATAATTACAATGAGCAGTTCTTC.

The chain joins TRBV9 to TRBJ2-7, with 10 bases matching TRBD1. Germline-derived CDR1 and CDR2 are SGDLS and YYNGEE. This CDR3 contains 15 residues. J lost 2 bases, V lost 3 bases, and 5 bases had no gene match. The CDR3 DNA reads TGTGCCAGCAGCGCGACCGGGACAGGGGCCTACGAGCAGTACTTC. This sequence encodes CASSATGTGAYEQYF.

This clone has just a few counts. The V and J genes are TRBV19 and TRBJ1-4; no clear D. CDR3 size: 13 residues. V was trimmed by 7 bases and J by 7 bases, leaving 13 bases between them. Germline V gene sequence: CDR1 LNHDA, CDR2 SQIVND (reference sequence). The CDR3 DNA is TGTGCCAGTACGACCGAACCGGGTGAAAAACTGTTTTTT. Translating gives CASTTEPGEKLFF.

CDR3 in DNA: TGTGCTAGTGGTCAGGGGAATACTTCACCCCTCCACTTT. It is translated as CASGQGNTSPLHF. The chain is built from TRBV12-5 and TRBJ1-6; D perhaps matches TRBD1 (6 bases). CDR3 size: 13 residues. V was clipped by 5 bases and J by 9 bases, with 11 bases between them. Germline V lookup: CDR1 LGHNT, CDR2 FRNRAP.

This CDR3 is CASSPSTDHYGYTF. The DNA of the CDR3 is TGTGCCAGCTCACCATCGACAGACCACTATGGCTACACCTTC. The chain combines TRBV18 with TRBJ1-2; TRBD1 might be the D (5 bases). CDR1 is KGHSH, CDR2 LQKENI, per germline. The CDR3 totals 14 residues. Trimming took off 2 bases at V and 3 bases at J, with 10 bases between the two ends. Full variable domain (rest looked up from reference TRBV18 and TRBJ1-2): NAGVMQNPRHLVRRRGQEARLRCSPMKGHSHVYWYRQLPEEGLKFMVYLQKENIIDESGMPKERFSAEFPKEGPSILRIQQVVRGDSAAYFCASSPSTDHYGYTFGSGTRLTVV.

The gene calls are TRBV7-9 and TRBJ2-6; TRBD1 matches 9 bases. Germline trimming cut 5 bases from V and 2 bases from J; bases unmatched to any gene: 4. CDR3 size: 16 residues. Per the germline V gene, CDR1 is SEHNR and CDR2 is FQNEAQ (reference sequence). CDR3 in amino acids: CASSHNRGPGANVLTF. CDR3 nucleotide sequence: TGTGCCAGCAGCCATAACAGGGGGCCTGGGGCCAACGTCCTGACTTTC.

A few counts support this clone. This chain links TRBV7-8 with TRBJ2-1, with 15 positions matching TRBD2. The CDR3 extends over 15 amino acids. Germline V gene sequence: CDR1 SGHVS, CDR2 FQNEAQ. V lost 5 bases, J lost 7 bases, and 3 bases stayed unmatched. CDR3: CASSVGLAGGNEQFF. The CDR3 DNA follows: TGTGCCAGCAGCGTGGGACTAGCGGGAGGAAATGAGCAGTTCTTC.

V and J are TRBV5-4 and TRBJ1-1; D not certain. V was shortened by 4 bases and J by 6 bases, with 16 bases between the two germline ends. The germline V gene encodes CDR1 SGHNT and CDR2 YYREEE (reference sequence). This CDR3 is 14 amino acids long. The CDR3 reads CASSEVGNGAEAFF. The CDR3 DNA is TGTGCCAGCAGCGAGGTAGGGAACGGGGCTGAAGCTTTCTTT.

This chain links TRBV2 with TRBJ2-5; TRBD2 matches at 8 bases. The closer fit of TRBJ2-7 to the DNA end suggests the J call may be wrong. The V gene's germline CDR1 is SNHLY and CDR2 FYNNEI. This CDR3 has 12 residues. The CDR3 reads CASGGRIYEQYF. DNA for the CDR3: TGTGCCAGCGGCGGGAGGATCTACGAGCAGTACTTC.

This clone occurred a few times. The CDR3 protein is CASSLGRLAGPRTYEQYF. CDR3 nucleotide sequence: TGTGCCAGCAGCTTAGGGCGGCTAGCGGGGCCCAGAACTTACGAGCAGTACTTC. The V gene is TRBV7-9, the J gene TRBJ2-5; 9 positions agree with TRBD2. The J call may be in error: the DNA end matches TRBJ2-7 better. This CDR3 is built from 18 residues. Germline V gene sequence: CDR1 SEHNR, CDR2 FQNEAQ (reference sequence).

The table lists this clone with a count of one. A read error may account for a junction end that differs from germline. The chain couples TRBV7-9 to TRBJ2-7; tentatively, D is TRBD2 (6 bases). This CDR3 comprises 14 residues. Germline assignment: CDR1 SEHNR and CDR2 FQNEAQ (reference sequence). The CDR3 nucleotides are TGTGCCAGCAGCCAAATCGGGCGGGGACGCAACTATGCCTGG. Amino acids: CASSQIGRGRNYAW. Full variable domain (rest looked up from reference TRBV7-9 and TRBJ2-7): DTGVSQNPRHKITKRGQNVTFRCDPISEHNRLYWYRQTLGQGPEFLTYFQNEAQLEKSRLLSDRFSAERPKGSFSTLEIQRTEQGDSAMYLCASSQIGRGRNYAWGPGTRLTVT.

This clone was counted a few times. The chain joins TRBV5-1 to TRBJ1-1; TRBD1 matches 10 bases. V dropped 2 bases and J dropped 5; count of bases not matched to a gene: 6. Per the germline V gene, CDR1 is SGHRS and CDR2 is YFSETQ. This CDR3 has 15 residues. The CDR3 DNA follows: TGCGCCAGCAGCTTACGGACAGGGGGGGAAACTGAAGCTTTCTTT. This codes for CASSLRTGGETEAFF.

The gene calls are TRBV13 and TRBJ1-1; TRBD1 matches at 8 bases. V dropped 5 bases and J dropped 11; count of bases not matched to a gene: 4. Germline V lookup: CDR1 PRHDT, CDR2 FYEKMQ (reference sequence). The CDR3 is 11 amino acids. The CDR3 DNA reads as TGTGCCAGCAGCCTACAGGGGGGCGCTTTCTTT. Amino acids: CASSLQGGAFF.

The gene calls are TRBV18 and TRBJ2-7, with 8 nucleotides matching TRBD2. Germline values: CDR1 KGHSH, CDR2 LQKENI. The CDR3 contains 16 residues. With 3 bases clipped from V and 1 base from J, the junction kept 8 bases outside the gene matches. Here the CDR3 DNA reads TGTGCCAGCTCACCGGCGCGGGGGGCGGGTTCCTACGAGCAGTACTTC. It encodes CASSPARGAGSYEQYF.

This clone was found a few times. The chain joins TRBV27 to TRBJ1-2; 7 nucleotides match TRBD1. The CDR3 sequence is 13 residues long. CDR1 and CDR2 from the germline V gene are MNHEY and SMNVEV (reference sequence). Germline trimming cut 7 bases from V and 7 bases from J; bases unmatched to any gene: 9. The DNA for the CDR3 is TGTGCCAGCAAACCCGGGACAGATCGTGGCTACACCTTC. Residues: CASKPGTDRGYTF.

This chain uses TRBV9 with TRBJ2-5, with D perhaps TRBD1 (6 bases). The CDR3 has 14 residues. V was shortened by 3 bases and J by 2 bases, with 11 bases between the two germline ends. Germline CDR1 reads SGDLS; CDR2 reads YYNGEE. The chain's CDR3 is CASSGPGAQETQYF. CDR3 coding DNA: TGTGCCAGCAGCGGACCAGGGGCACAAGAGACCCAGTACTTC.

V is TRBV14 and J is TRBJ1-4, with 8 nucleotides matching TRBD1. CDR3 length: 17 amino acids. CDR1 is SGHDN, CDR2 FVKESK, per germline. Unmatched junction bases numbered 6, after V lost 3 bases and J lost 0 bases. The CDR3 bases are TGTGCCAGCAGCCATTGGACAGGGAGGACAACTAATGAAAAACTGTTTTTT. This gives the protein CASSHWTGRTTNEKLFF.

This clone was detected only a few times. CDR3 sequence: CASSEGTGGAYEQYF. In DNA, the CDR3 is TGTGCCAGCAGTGAAGGGACAGGGGGCGCCTACGAGCAGTACTTC. This chain joins TRBV25-1 and TRBJ2-5; TRBD1 matches 12 bases. The J call may be wrong; the DNA end is better matched by TRBJ2-7. CDR1 and CDR2 from the germline V gene are MGHDK and SYGVNS. CDR3 length: 15 residues.

This clone occurred a few times. The chain links TRBV29-1 to TRBJ2-3; 7 bases are shared with TRBD1. This CDR3 region has 15 residues. Looked up from germline, CDR1 is SQVTM and CDR2 is ANQGSEA. The V gene end was trimmed by 3 bases and the J gene end by 2 bases; junction bases not matched to a gene: 8. The CDR3 nucleotides read TGCAGCGTTGACGACAGGGCAGGATCCACAGATACGCAGTATTTT. This encodes CSVDDRAGSTDTQYF.

The table lists this clone with a few counts. The chain carries TRBV5-4 and TRBJ1-1, with D perhaps matching TRBD1 (5 bases). V lost 4 bases, J lost 1 base, and 11 bases lay in between. Germline V CDR1 and CDR2: SGHNT, YYREEE (reference sequence). The CDR3 has 14 amino acids. The CDR3: CASSPGQRNTEAFF. The CDR3 DNA follows: TGTGCCAGCAGCCCAGGACAACGGAACACTGAAGCTTTCTTT.

This clone was seen a few times. Distinct nucleotide sequences in the sample also encode this CDR3. The chain joins TRBV25-1 to TRBJ2-1, with TRBD2 matching 10 bases. This CDR3 has 14 amino acids. Germline loops: CDR1 MGHDK, CDR2 SYGVNS. V gave up 5 bases and J gave up 3 bases; unmatched junction bases: 1. The CDR3 loop is CASSSSGSYNEQFF. The DNA for the CDR3 is TGTGCCAGCAGTTCTAGCGGGAGCTACAATGAGCAGTTCTTC.

The V and J genes are TRBV27 and TRBJ2-5; TRBD2 matches 9 bases. This CDR3 comprises 14 residues. Germline CDR1 is MNHEY and CDR2 is SMNVEV (reference sequence). Losses at the gene ends were 5 bases for V and 5 bases for J; bases not matched to a gene: 6. The CDR3 protein is CASSDGTSIETQYF. DNA of the CDR3: TGTGCCAGCAGTGACGGGACTAGCATCGAGACCCAGTACTTC.

This clone was counted many times. The gene calls are TRBV25-1 and TRBJ2-5; D is possibly TRBD1 (7 bases). Germline-derived CDR1 and CDR2 are MGHDK and SYGVNS. CDR3 size: 15 residues. The ends were cut back, 1 base at V and 7 bases at J, with 16 bases in the middle. The CDR3 coding sequence is TGTGCCAGCAGTGAATTACAGGGGAGGTCGGGGACCCAGTACTTC. Its protein product is CASSELQGRSGTQYF.

A word on this clone: Other DNA sequences within the sample encode an identical CDR3. The gene calls are TRBV19 and TRBJ1-2; 7 positions agree with TRBD1. The CDR3 spans 14 residues. The V gene's germline CDR1 is LNHDA and CDR2 SQIVND (reference sequence). Trimming cost V 3 bases and J 4 bases; bases outside gene matches: 5. The CDR3 is CASSILAGGYGYTF. The CDR3 region has the DNA TGTGCCAGTAGTATCTTGGCAGGGGGCTATGGCTACACCTTC. Full variable domain (remainder filled in from reference TRBV19 and TRBJ1-2): DGGITQSPKYLFRKEGQNVTLSCEQNLNHDAMYWYRQDPGQGLRLIYYSQIVNDFQKGDIAEGYSVSREKKESFPLTVTSAQKNPTAFYLCASSILAGGYGYTFGSGTRLTVV.